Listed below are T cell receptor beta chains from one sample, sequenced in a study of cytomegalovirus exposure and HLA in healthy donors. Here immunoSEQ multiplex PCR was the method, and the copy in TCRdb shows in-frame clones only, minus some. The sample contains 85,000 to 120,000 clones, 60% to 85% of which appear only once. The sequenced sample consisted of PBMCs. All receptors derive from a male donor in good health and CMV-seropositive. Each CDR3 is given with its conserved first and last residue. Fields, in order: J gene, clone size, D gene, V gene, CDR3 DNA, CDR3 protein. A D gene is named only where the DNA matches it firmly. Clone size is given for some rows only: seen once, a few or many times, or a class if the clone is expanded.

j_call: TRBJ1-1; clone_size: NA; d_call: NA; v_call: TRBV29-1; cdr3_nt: TGCAGCCCCACTGAGGTTGAAGCTTTCTTT; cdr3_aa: CSPTEVEAFF
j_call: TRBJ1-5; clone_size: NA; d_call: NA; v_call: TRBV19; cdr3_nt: TGTGCCAGTAGTATTGTTAACAGTAATCAGCCCCAGCATTTT; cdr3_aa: CASSIVNSNQPQHF
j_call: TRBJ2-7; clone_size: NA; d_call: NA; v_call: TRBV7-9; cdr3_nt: TGTGCCAGCAGCTGGTCCTACGAGCAGTACTTC; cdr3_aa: CASSWSYEQYF
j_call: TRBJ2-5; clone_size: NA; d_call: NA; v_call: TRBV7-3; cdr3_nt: TGTGCCAGCAGCTGGGACATAGGGGAGACCCAGTACTTC; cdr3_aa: CASSWDIGETQYF
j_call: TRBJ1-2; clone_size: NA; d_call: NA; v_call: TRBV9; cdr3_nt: TGTGCCAGCAGCGTAGTATCCGGTTCTAACACCTTC; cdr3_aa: CASSVVSGSNTF
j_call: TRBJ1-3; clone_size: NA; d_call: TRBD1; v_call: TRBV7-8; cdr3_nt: TGTGCCAGCAGCCACCTAGTAGGGGGCGCCGGAAACACCATATATTTT; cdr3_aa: CASSHLVGGAGNTIYF
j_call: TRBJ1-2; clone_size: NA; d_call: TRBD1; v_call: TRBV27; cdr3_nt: TGTGCCAGCAGAGGGACAGGGGTCTATGGCTACACCTTC; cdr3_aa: CASRGTGVYGYTF
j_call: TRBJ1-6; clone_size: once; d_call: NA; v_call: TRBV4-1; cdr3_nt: TGCGCCAGCAGCCAAGATACCCAGGGCAATTGCCCCCTCCACTTT; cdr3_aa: CASSQDTQGNCPLHF
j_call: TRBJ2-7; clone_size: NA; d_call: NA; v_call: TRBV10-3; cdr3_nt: TGTGCCATCAGTGTGGGGGCAGGGACCTACGAGCAGTACTTC; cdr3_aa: CAISVGAGTYEQYF
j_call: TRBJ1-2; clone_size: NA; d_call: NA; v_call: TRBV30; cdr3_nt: TGTGCCTGGAGTGTCCCAGACTACTATGGCTACCCCTTC; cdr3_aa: CAWSVPDYYGYPF
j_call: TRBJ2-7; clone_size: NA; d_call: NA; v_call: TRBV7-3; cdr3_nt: TGTGCCAGCAGCTTAACGGGCGGGATACAGCAGTACTTC; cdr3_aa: CASSLTGGIQQYF
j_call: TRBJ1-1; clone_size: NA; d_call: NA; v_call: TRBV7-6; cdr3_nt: TGTGCCAGCAGCCCAATCGGGCAGGGCGGCACTGAAGCTTTCTTT; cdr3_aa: CASSPIGQGGTEAFF
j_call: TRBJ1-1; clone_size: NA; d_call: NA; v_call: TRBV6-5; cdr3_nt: TGTGCCAGCAGCCCAATGCAGGGAACTGAAGCTTTCTTT; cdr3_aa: CASSPMQGTEAFF
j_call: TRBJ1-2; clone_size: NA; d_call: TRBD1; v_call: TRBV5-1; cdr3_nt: TGCGCCAGCAGCCACTCTCCGGGACAGGCACCGTATGGCTACACCTTC; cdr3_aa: CASSHSPGQAPYGYTF
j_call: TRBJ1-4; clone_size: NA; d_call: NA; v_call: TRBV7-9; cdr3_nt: TGTGCCAGCAGCTTAAAAAACATAGCGCGGGCTGGTGAAAAACTGTTTTTT; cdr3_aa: CASSLKNIARAGEKLFF
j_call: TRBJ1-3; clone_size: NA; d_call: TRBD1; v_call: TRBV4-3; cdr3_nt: TGCGCCAGCAGCCGGGGGGACAGGCTTGACGGAAACACCATATATTTT; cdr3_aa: CASSRGDRLDGNTIYF
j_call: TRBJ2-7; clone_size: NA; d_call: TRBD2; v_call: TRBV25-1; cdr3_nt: TGTGCCAGCAGTGTAGGACTAGCGGGAGTTGAGCAGTACTTC; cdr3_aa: CASSVGLAGVEQYF
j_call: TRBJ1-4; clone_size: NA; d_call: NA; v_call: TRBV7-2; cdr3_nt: TGTGCCAGCAGCTTAGGTGGGGCGCCTAATGAAAAACTGTTTTTT; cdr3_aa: CASSLGGAPNEKLFF
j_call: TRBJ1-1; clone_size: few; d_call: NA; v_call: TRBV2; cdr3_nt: TGTGCCAGCAGGACATCCGAGAGGGTTATGAACACTGAAGCTTTCTTT; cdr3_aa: CASRTSERVMNTEAFF
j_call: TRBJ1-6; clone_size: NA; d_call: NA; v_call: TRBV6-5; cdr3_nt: TGTGCCAGCAGTTACTGGACAGAGTCGAATTCACCCCTCCACTTT; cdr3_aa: CASSYWTESNSPLHF
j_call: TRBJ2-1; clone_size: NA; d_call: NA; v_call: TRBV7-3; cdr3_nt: TGTGCCAGCAGCTTAATATCCCGAAGTCCGAGGGTCCCCTACAATGAGCAGTTCTTC; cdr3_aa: CASSLISRSPRVPYNEQFF
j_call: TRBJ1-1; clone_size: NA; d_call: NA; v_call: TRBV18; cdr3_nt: TGTGCCAGCTCACCAGGGGCCCCCAACACTGAAGCTTTCTTT; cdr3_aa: CASSPGAPNTEAFF
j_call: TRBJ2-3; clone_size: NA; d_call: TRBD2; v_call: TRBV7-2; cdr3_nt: TGTGCCAGCAGCTTATCTAGCGGGGGAAGCACAGATACGCAGTATTTT; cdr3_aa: CASSLSSGGSTDTQYF
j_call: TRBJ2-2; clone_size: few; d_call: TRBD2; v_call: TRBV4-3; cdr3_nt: TGCGCCAGCAGCCAAGCTATGGCGGGGGGGGCCGGGGAGCTGTTTTTT; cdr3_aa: CASSQAMAGGAGELFF
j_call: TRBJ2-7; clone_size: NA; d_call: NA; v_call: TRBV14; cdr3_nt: TGTGCCAGCAGCGCCCGGGTTTCCGTGGAGCAGTACTTC; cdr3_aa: CASSARVSVEQYF
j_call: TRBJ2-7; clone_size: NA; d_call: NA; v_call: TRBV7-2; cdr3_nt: TGTGCCAGCAGCTTAGTTCGCTCCTACGAGCAGTACTTC; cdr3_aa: CASSLVRSYEQYF
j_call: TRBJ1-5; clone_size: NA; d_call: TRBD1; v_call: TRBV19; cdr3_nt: TGTGCCAGCCGGGACAGTCACAATCAGCCCCAGCATTTT; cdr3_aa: CASRDSHNQPQHF
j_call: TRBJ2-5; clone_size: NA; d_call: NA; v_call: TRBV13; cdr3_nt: TGTGCCAGCAGCTTAGGCCCTAGGTCCGCGTACTTC; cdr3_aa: CASSLGPRSAYF
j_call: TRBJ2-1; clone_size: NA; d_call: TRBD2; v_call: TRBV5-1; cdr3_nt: TGCGCCAGCAGCCCCCCTAGCGGCAGTGAGCAGTTCTTC; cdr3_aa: CASSPPSGSEQFF
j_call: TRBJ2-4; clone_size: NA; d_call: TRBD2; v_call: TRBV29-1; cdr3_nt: TGCAGCGTTGGAGATAGCGGGGGCCCCTTCAACATTCAGTACTTC; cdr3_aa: CSVGDSGGPFNIQYF
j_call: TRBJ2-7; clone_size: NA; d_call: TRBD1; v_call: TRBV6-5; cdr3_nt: TGTGCCAGCAACAGTCGGACAGGGCGCTACGAGCAGTACTTC; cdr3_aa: CASNSRTGRYEQYF
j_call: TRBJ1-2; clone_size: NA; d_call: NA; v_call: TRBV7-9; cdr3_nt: TGTGCCAGCAGCTTAGGTAGACAGGATGTGGAGGGCTACACCTTC; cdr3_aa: CASSLGRQDVEGYTF
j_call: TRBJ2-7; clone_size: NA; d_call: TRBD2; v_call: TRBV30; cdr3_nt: TGTGCCTGGAAAGAAGCCGGGACTAGTTTTAACGAGCAGTACTTC; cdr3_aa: CAWKEAGTSFNEQYF
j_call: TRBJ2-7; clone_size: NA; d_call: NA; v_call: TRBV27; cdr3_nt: TGTGCCAGCAGTTTGGAGGGGTTTGGACAGTACTTC; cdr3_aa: CASSLEGFGQYF
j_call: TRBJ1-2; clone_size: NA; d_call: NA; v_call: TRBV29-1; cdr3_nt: TGCAGCGTTGAGGGCAGGGCCCTTGCTCCATCTGGCTACACCTTC; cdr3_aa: CSVEGRALAPSGYTF
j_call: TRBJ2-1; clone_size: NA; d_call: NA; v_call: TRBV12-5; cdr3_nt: TGTGCTAGTGGTTTGGTCACCGAGCGGTTACTCCCCTACAATGAGCAGTTCTTC; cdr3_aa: CASGLVTERLLPYNEQFF
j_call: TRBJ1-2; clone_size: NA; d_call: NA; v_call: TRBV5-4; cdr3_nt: TGTGCCAGCAGCGACAATAACTATGGCTACACCTTC; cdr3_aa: CASSDNNYGYTF